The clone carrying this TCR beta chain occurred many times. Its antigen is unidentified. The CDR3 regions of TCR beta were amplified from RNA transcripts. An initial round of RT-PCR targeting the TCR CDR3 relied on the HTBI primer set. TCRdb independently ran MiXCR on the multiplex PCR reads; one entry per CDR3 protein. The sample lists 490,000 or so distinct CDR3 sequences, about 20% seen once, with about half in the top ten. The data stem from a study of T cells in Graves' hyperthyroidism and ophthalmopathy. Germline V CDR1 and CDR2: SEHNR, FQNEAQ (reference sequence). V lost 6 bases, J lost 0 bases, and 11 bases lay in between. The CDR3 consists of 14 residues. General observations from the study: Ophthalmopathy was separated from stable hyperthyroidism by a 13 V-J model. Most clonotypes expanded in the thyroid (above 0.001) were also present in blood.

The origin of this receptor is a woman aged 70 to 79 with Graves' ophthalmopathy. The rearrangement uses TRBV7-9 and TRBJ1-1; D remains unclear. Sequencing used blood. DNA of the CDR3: TGTGCCAGCAGTTTGGCAGGAGTGAACACTGAAGCTTTCTTT. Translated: CASSLAGVNTEAFF.